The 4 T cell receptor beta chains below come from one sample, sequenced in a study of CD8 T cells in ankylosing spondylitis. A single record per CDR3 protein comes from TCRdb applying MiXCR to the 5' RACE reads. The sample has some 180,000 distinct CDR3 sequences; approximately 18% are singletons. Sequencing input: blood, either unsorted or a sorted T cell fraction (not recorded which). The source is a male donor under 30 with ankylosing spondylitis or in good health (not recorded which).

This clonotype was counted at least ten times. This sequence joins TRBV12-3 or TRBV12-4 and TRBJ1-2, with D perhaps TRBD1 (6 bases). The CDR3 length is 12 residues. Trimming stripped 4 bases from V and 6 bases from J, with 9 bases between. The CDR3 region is CASSSGVHGYTF. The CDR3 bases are TGTGCCAGCAGTTCAGGGGTTCATGGCTACACCTTC.

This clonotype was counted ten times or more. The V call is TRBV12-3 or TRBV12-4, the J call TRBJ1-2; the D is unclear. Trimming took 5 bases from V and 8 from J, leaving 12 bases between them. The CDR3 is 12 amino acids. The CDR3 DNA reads TGTGCCAGCAGTCACACAGCGGGAGGCTACACCTTC. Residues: CASSHTAGGYTF.

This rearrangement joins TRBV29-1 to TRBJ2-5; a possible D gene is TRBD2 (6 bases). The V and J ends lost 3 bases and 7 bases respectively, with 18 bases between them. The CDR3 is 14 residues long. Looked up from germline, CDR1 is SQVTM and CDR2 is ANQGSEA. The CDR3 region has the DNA TGCAGCGTTGATCCGCTAGCCTACGGGGGGACCCAGTACTTC. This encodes CSVDPLAYGGTQYF.

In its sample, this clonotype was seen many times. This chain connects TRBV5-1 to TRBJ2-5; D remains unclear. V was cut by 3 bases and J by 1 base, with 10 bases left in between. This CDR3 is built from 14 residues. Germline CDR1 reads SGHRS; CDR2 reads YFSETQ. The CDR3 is CASSSFRSQETQYF. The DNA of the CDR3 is TGCGCCAGCAGCTCGTTCCGGAGCCAAGAGACCCAGTACTTC.